This T cell receptor beta chain stems from a study of blood T cell repertoires in COVID-19. Per the original methods: Reference gene primer amplification gave nucleated cell count estimates. Here immunoSEQ multiplex PCR was the method, and the copy in TCRdb shows in-frame clones only, minus some. The DNA was the basis for D and trimming; V, J and clone size are from that table. In the table there are hundreds of thousands of clones, 85% to 90% of which are singletons. With V trimmed by 10 bases and J by 4 bases, 8 bases remained unmatched. The CDR3 runs to 13 residues. The germline gives CDR1 ENHRY, CDR2 SYGVKD.

This TCR was sampled from a man in his sixties or seventies with acute or convalescent COVID-19. Sequencing was done on a sample of peripheral blood. V usage is TRBV10-3 and J usage is TRBJ2-3; 7 bases fit TRBD1. This chain's CDR3 is CATRQGFPDTQYF. The CDR3 coding sequence is TGTGCCACGAGACAGGGATTCCCAGATACGCAGTATTTT.